The rows below give T cell receptor beta chains drawn from one sample of a study of chemoradiotherapy in HPV16-positive cancers. Produced via immunoSEQ multiplex PCR; TCRdb's table is partial and in-frame only. This sample has some 6,000 clones, with around four fifths found just once. The sample here was tumor tissue, taken from a patient who underwent chemoradiotherapy. These TCRs come from a human donor with HPV-associated anogenital cancer. Both conserved end residues are part of each CDR3. D genes are given only for firm matches. Expanded clones get a size class; other rows say once, few or many, or leave the size out.

D gene: TRBD2
clone size: .
J gene: TRBJ2-1
CDR3 length: 15
V gene: TRBV6-1
CDR3 DNA: TGTGCCAGCAGTGAAGAAAGCGGGGGGGCGGCTGAGCAGTTCTTC
CDR3 protein: CASSEESGGAAEQFF

D gene: .
clone size: .
J gene: TRBJ2-5
CDR3 length: 16
V gene: TRBV19
CDR3 DNA: TGTGCCAGTAGTATAAGATGGGGGCGCCATGGGGAGACCCAGTACTTC
CDR3 protein: CASSIRWGRHGETQYF

D gene: .
clone size: .
J gene: TRBJ1-5
CDR3 length: 16
V gene: TRBV6-1
CDR3 DNA: TGTGCCAGCAGTGAAAACTCCAGGGTGATAAATCAGCCCCAGCATTTT
CDR3 protein: CASSENSRVINQPQHF

D gene: TRBD2
clone size: .
J gene: TRBJ2-5
CDR3 length: 15
V gene: TRBV5-4
CDR3 DNA: TGTGCCAGCAGCTTGGGAACTAGCGGGGGTGAGACCCAGTACTTC
CDR3 protein: CASSLGTSGGETQYF

D gene: .
clone size: few
J gene: TRBJ2-5
CDR3 length: 15
V gene: TRBV7-3
CDR3 DNA: TGTGCCAGCAGCCCAACTGGCTGGGGGGAAGGGACCCAGTACTTC
CDR3 protein: CASSPTGWGEGTQYF

D gene: .
clone size: .
J gene: TRBJ1-1
CDR3 length: 14
V gene: TRBV5-4
CDR3 DNA: TGTGCCAGCAGCCCGGCCTACCGGGGCACTGAAGCTTTCTTT
CDR3 protein: CASSPAYRGTEAFF

D gene: .
clone size: .
J gene: TRBJ1-5
CDR3 length: 15
V gene: TRBV4-1
CDR3 DNA: TGCGCCAGCAGGAGGACTGCGGCTGCGGATCAGCCCCAGCATTTT
CDR3 protein: CASRRTAAADQPQHF

D gene: TRBD1
clone size: .
J gene: TRBJ2-5
CDR3 length: 17
V gene: TRBV10-3
CDR3 DNA: TGTGCCATCAGTGATCTTGGGGGACAGGGGTTTCGAGAGACCCAGTACTTC
CDR3 protein: CAISDLGGQGFRETQYF

D gene: .
clone size: .
J gene: TRBJ1-3
CDR3 length: 13
V gene: TRBV28
CDR3 DNA: TGTGCCAGCAACCTGTTCAAGGGGAACACCATATATTTT
CDR3 protein: CASNLFKGNTIYF

D gene: TRBD1
clone size: .
J gene: TRBJ1-4
CDR3 length: 16
V gene: TRBV5-1
CDR3 DNA: TGCGCCAGCAGCTCCGGACAGGGGGGAGAGAGTGAAAAACTGTTTTTT
CDR3 protein: CASSSGQGGESEKLFF

D gene: .
clone size: few
J gene: TRBJ1-6
CDR3 length: 15
V gene: TRBV5-4
CDR3 DNA: TGTGCCAGCAGCTTGGGATCCTCCTATAATTCACCCCTCCACTTT
CDR3 protein: CASSLGSSYNSPLHF

D gene: .
clone size: .
J gene: TRBJ2-3
CDR3 length: 15
V gene: TRBV27
CDR3 DNA: TGTGCCAGCAGTTCCCGTCCCCTGGGAGGAGATACGCAGTATTTT
CDR3 protein: CASSSRPLGGDTQYF

D gene: .
clone size: .
J gene: TRBJ2-2
CDR3 length: 14
V gene: TRBV7-2
CDR3 DNA: TGTGCCAGCAGCTTCCGGGTGAACACCGGGGAGCTGTTTTTT
CDR3 protein: CASSFRVNTGELFF

D gene: .
clone size: once
J gene: TRBJ2-1
CDR3 length: 13
V gene: TRBV9
CDR3 DNA: TGTGCCAGCAGCTTTGGGGGCGGGGCTGAGCAGTTCTTC
CDR3 protein: CASSFGGGAEQFF

D gene: TRBD2
clone size: .
J gene: TRBJ2-5
CDR3 length: 16
V gene: TRBV11-1
CDR3 DNA: TGTGCCAGCAGCTTAGTTGCTAGCGGGGTCCAAGAGACCCAGTACTTC
CDR3 protein: CASSLVASGVQETQYF

D gene: TRBD2
clone size: .
J gene: TRBJ2-1
CDR3 length: 17
V gene: TRBV5-1
CDR3 DNA: TGCGCCAGCAGCTTGGGCCTAGCGGGGGGATCCTACAATGAGCAGTTCTTC
CDR3 protein: CASSLGLAGGSYNEQFF

D gene: .
clone size: .
J gene: TRBJ1-3
CDR3 length: 15
V gene: TRBV5-5
CDR3 DNA: TGTGCCAGCAGCCTGAAGGTCCTCTCCGGAAACACCATATATTTT
CDR3 protein: CASSLKVLSGNTIYF

D gene: .
clone size: few
J gene: TRBJ2-5
CDR3 length: 14
V gene: TRBV5-4
CDR3 DNA: TGTGCCAGCAGCTTACCGCAGGGGACAGAGACCCAGTACTTC
CDR3 protein: CASSLPQGTETQYF

D gene: TRBD1
clone size: .
J gene: TRBJ1-3
CDR3 length: 16
V gene: TRBV5-1
CDR3 DNA: TGCGCCAGCAGCTTGGCCCAGGGGGCGGAAGGAAACACCATATATTTT
CDR3 protein: CASSLAQGAEGNTIYF

D gene: .
clone size: .
J gene: TRBJ1-1
CDR3 length: 14
V gene: TRBV11-1
CDR3 DNA: TGTGCCAGCAGCTTCTCCGGGGCCTACACTGAAGCTTTCTTT
CDR3 protein: CASSFSGAYTEAFF

D gene: .
clone size: .
J gene: TRBJ1-2
CDR3 length: 15
V gene: TRBV9
CDR3 DNA: TGTGCCAGCAGCGGACAGGTCAGGCGGGTCTATGGCTACACCTTC
CDR3 protein: CASSGQVRRVYGYTF

D gene: .
clone size: .
J gene: TRBJ2-1
CDR3 length: 16
V gene: TRBV7-3
CDR3 DNA: TGTGCCAGCAGCCCCTCCCCGGACAGCTCCTACAATGAGCAGTTCTTC
CDR3 protein: CASSPSPDSSYNEQFF

D gene: .
clone size: .
J gene: TRBJ1-6
CDR3 length: 15
V gene: TRBV7-2
CDR3 DNA: TGTGCCAGCAGCTTAGAGCGGGGACGGGGATCACCCCTCCACTTT
CDR3 protein: CASSLERGRGSPLHF

D gene: .
clone size: once
J gene: TRBJ1-5
CDR3 length: 13
V gene: TRBV12-5
CDR3 DNA: TGTGCTAGTGCTGGGGACCGCAATCAGCCCCAGCATTTT
CDR3 protein: CASAGDRNQPQHF

D gene: .
clone size: few
J gene: TRBJ2-7
CDR3 length: 13
V gene: TRBV11-2
CDR3 DNA: TGTGCCAGCAGCTTAGAGGGTGCCTACGAGCAGTACTTC
CDR3 protein: CASSLEGAYEQYF

D gene: .
clone size: .
J gene: TRBJ2-2
CDR3 length: 15
V gene: TRBV7-6
CDR3 DNA: TGTGCCAGCAGCTTAAGGGGAGCGAACACCGGGGAGCTGTTTTTT
CDR3 protein: CASSLRGANTGELFF

D gene: .
clone size: few
J gene: TRBJ1-2
CDR3 length: 16
V gene: TRBV21-1
CDR3 DNA: TGTGCCAGCAGCAAAAGTTTCGGGGACAGGATCTATGGCTACACCTTC
CDR3 protein: CASSKSFGDRIYGYTF

D gene: .
clone size: .
J gene: TRBJ1-1
CDR3 length: 13
V gene: TRBV6-5
CDR3 DNA: TGTGCCAGCAGTTACTCCTTGGCCACTGAAGCTTTCTTT
CDR3 protein: CASSYSLATEAFF

D gene: TRBD2
clone size: .
J gene: TRBJ2-5
CDR3 length: 15
V gene: TRBV27
CDR3 DNA: TGTGCCAGCGCGCTAGCGGGGGGGACCCAAGAGACCCAGTACTTC
CDR3 protein: CASALAGGTQETQYF

D gene: TRBD1
clone size: .
J gene: TRBJ1-2
CDR3 length: 14
V gene: TRBV18
CDR3 DNA: TGTGCCAGCTCACCACGGACAGGGGACGATGGCTACACCTTC
CDR3 protein: CASSPRTGDDGYTF

D gene: .
clone size: few
J gene: TRBJ1-6
CDR3 length: 17
V gene: TRBV5-1
CDR3 DNA: TGCGCCAGCAGCCAAGGGACAAGTTTGATCTCGCCTTCACCCCTCCACTTT
CDR3 protein: CASSQGTSLISPSPLHF